This entry is about one T cell receptor (beta chain). Sequencing used immunoSEQ multiplex PCR; TCRdb keeps in-frame clones, though not all of them. In the table there are 65,000 to 95,000 clones, more than 75% of which are singletons. This specimen belongs to a study of control samples from healthy donors and cancer patients. Germline V CDR1 and CDR2: SEHNR, FQNEAQ (reference sequence). With V trimmed by 6 bases and J by 5 bases, 4 bases remained unmatched. CDR3 size: 14 residues. The receptor was isolated from a man between 50 and 59 years old in good health. Material for sequencing was blood. V usage is TRBV7-9 and J usage is TRBJ1-6; the match to TRBD1 covers 7 bases. DNA of the CDR3: TGTGCCAGCAGTCCCGGGACAGATAATTCACCCCTCCACTTT. Translation: CASSPGTDNSPLHF.